The clone carrying this TCR beta chain was seen at least ten times. The antigen is not known. These data belong to a study of T cells in Graves' hyperthyroidism and ophthalmopathy. The length of the CDR3 is 13 residues. The germline CDR1 and CDR2 sequences are SEHNR and FQNEAQ (reference sequence). V lost 5 bases, J lost 7 bases, and 15 bases lay in between. Study-level points and caveats: Ophthalmopathy was separated from stable hyperthyroidism by a 13 V-J model. Expanded thyroid clonotypes (above 0.001) were mostly also found in blood.

Using RNA transcripts as the source, TCR beta CDR3 regions were amplified. HTBI primers were used for first-round RT-PCR of the TCR CDR3. A single record per CDR3 protein comes from TCRdb applying MiXCR to the multiplex PCR reads. This sample has over 700,000 distinct CDR3 sequences, with approximately 36% found just once. This chain joins TRBV7-9 and TRBJ2-7, with D uncertain. The sequence derives from a woman in her 40s with Graves' hyperthyroidism. Sequencing was carried out using blood. The CDR3 DNA follows: TGTGCCAGCAGCCCGGACGTGACCCATGAGCAGTACTTC. Its translation: CASSPDVTHEQYF.